The 17 T cell receptor beta chains reported below all come from one sample, sequenced in a study of CD8+ T cells in alopecia areata. Following extraction, RNA underwent reverse transcription to cDNA, which served as the sequencing template. The protocol was immunoSEQ multiplex PCR, while the TCRdb copy is restricted to in-frame clones and leaves out a portion. The data hold a few hundred thousand clones, with approximately 38% observed a single time. Regarding treatment: oral pan-JAK inhibitor, 5-10 mg twice daily. The sample was CD4+ T cells sorted from blood, taken at approximately week 30, from a patient treated with tofacitinib. The source is a human donor with alopecia areata.

This clone appeared many times. The chain has TRBV9 and TRBJ2-3; 7 positions match TRBD2. J was trimmed by 3 bases and V by 0 bases; bases with no gene match: 4. This CDR3 region has 15 residues. Germline V gene sequence: CDR1 SGDLS, CDR2 YYNGEE. CDR3 amino acids: CASSVDLAVTDTQYF. CDR3 sequence (DNA): TGTGCCAGCAGCGTAGACCTAGCGGTAACAGATACGCAGTATTTT.

This clone was picked up a small number of times. V gene TRBV25-1 combines with J gene TRBJ1-1; tentatively, D is TRBD1 (6 bases). The germline CDR1 and CDR2 sequences are MGHDK and SYGVNS. Between the trimmed V and J ends, which lost 7 bases and 2 bases, there was a span of 14 bases. The CDR3 totals 14 residues. In DNA form, the CDR3 reads TGTGCCAGCACCTTAGGGGGGGGTAACACTGAAGCTTTCTTT. This sequence encodes CASTLGGGNTEAFF.

CDR3 coding DNA: TGTGCCAGCAGCTTAGCGGGAGCAGGGGCCAACGTCCTGACTTTC. It codes for CASSLAGAGANVLTF. The V gene is TRBV11-1, the J gene TRBJ2-6; D is possibly TRBD2 (5 bases). The CDR3 is 15 residues long. Trimming pared 0 bases from V and 4 bases from J, leaving 7 bases between. Germline V gene lookup returns CDR1 SGHAT and CDR2 FQDESV (reference sequence).

V gene TRBV18 combines with J gene TRBJ1-1; 7 bases line up with TRBD1. The V gene end was trimmed by 2 bases and the J gene end by 10 bases; junction bases not matched to a gene: 4. Germline CDR1 and CDR2: KGHSH and LQKENI. This CDR3 has 12 amino acids. The CDR3 loop reads CASSPDRAVAFF. DNA of the CDR3: TGTGCCAGCTCACCAGACAGGGCTGTAGCTTTCTTT. The variable domain in full, completed from reference TRBV18 and TRBJ1-1, reads NAGVMQNPRHLVRRRGQEARLRCSPMKGHSHVYWYRQLPEEGLKFMVYLQKENIIDESGMPKERFSAEFPKEGPSILRIQQVVRGDSAAYFCASSPDRAVAFFGQGTRLTVV.

This clone was counted between two and nine times. The chain combines TRBV27 with TRBJ1-3; D unclear. Germline V lookup: CDR1 MNHEY, CDR2 SMNVEV (reference sequence). CDR3 length: 15 amino acids. The V gene lost 4 bases and the J gene lost 0 bases, with 10 bases spanning the gap. The CDR3 DNA follows: TGTGCCAGCAGTTCCCGGGCCCGCTCTGGAAACACCATATATTTT. Translating it yields CASSSRARSGNTIYF.

Concerning this clone: The sample contains more than one DNA sequence encoding this CDR3. The chain joins TRBV29-1 to TRBJ2-2; 8 nucleotides align to TRBD1. V trimming: 1 base; J trimming: 3 bases; junction bases outside the gene matches: 4. The CDR3 runs 15 residues. Germline V gene sequence: CDR1 SQVTM, CDR2 ANQGSEA. The CDR3 region has the DNA TGCAGCGTTGAAGCCGGGACAGGTCACACCGGGGAGCTGTTTTTT. It is translated as CSVEAGTGHTGELFF.

This chain connects TRBV30 to TRBJ1-2; 11 positions match TRBD1. V lost 4 bases, J lost 6 bases, and 7 bases stayed unmatched. Germline V gene lookup returns CDR1 GTSNPN and CDR2 SVGIG (reference sequence). The CDR3 spans 14 residues. The CDR3 reads CAWTWGTGGNGYTF. CDR3 DNA: TGTGCCTGGACCTGGGGGACAGGGGGAAATGGCTACACCTTC.

The V and J genes are TRBV5-1 and TRBJ1-1; the match to TRBD1 covers 9 bases. V lost 1 base, J lost 1 base, and 2 bases stayed unmatched. CDR3 length: 15 residues. The germline V gene encodes CDR1 SGHRS and CDR2 YFSETQ. The CDR3 DNA follows: TGCGCCAGCAGCTTGACAGGGGGCAGGAACACTGAAGCTTTCTTT. Its protein product is CASSLTGGRNTEAFF.

In this sample, this clone turned up a few times. The chain is built from TRBV6-4 and TRBJ2-3; D remains ambiguous. The ends were cut back, 3 bases at V and 5 bases at J, with 9 bases in the middle. The germline CDR1 and CDR2 sequences are MRHNA and SNTAGT. This CDR3 has 13 amino acids. The CDR3 protein is CASSEERRDTQYF. The CDR3 DNA sequence: TGTGCCAGCAGTGAGGAGAGGAGAGATACGCAGTATTTT.

The chain links TRBV25-1 to TRBJ1-5, with D unclear. CDR3 size: 15 residues. The germline V gene has CDR1 MGHDK and CDR2 SYGVNS. Trimming removed 2 bases from V and 7 bases from J, with 15 bases in between. CDR3 sequence: CASSEEWGLGQPQHF. The CDR3 nucleotides read TGTGCCAGCAGTGAAGAGTGGGGATTAGGGCAGCCCCAGCATTTT.

The rearrangement uses TRBV6-5 and TRBJ1-1, with D tentatively TRBD1 (6 bases). The germline V and J ends were trimmed by 2 bases and 12 bases, with 19 bases remaining between them. Germline CDR1 is MNHEY and CDR2 is SVGAGI. The CDR3 runs 14 residues. CDR3 bases: TGTGCCAGCAGTTACCTCCGAGGGGGGCCCCAGACTTTCTTT. Translated, it gives CASSYLRGGPQTFF.

V gene TRBV5-1 combines with J gene TRBJ2-7; 8 bases match TRBD1. This CDR3 is built from 14 residues. Germline V CDR1 and CDR2: SGHRS, YFSETQ. Germline trimming cut 4 bases from V and 1 base from J; bases unmatched to any gene: 4. This chain's CDR3 is CASSRQGASYEQYF. As DNA, the CDR3 is TGCGCCAGCAGCAGGCAGGGGGCTTCCTACGAGCAGTACTTC.

The chain recombines TRBV5-4 with TRBJ2-5; 7 positions agree with TRBD1. V gave up 7 bases and J gave up 1 base; unmatched junction bases: 4. This CDR3 is 13 amino acids long. Per germline, CDR1 SGHNT and CDR2 YYREEE (reference sequence). The CDR3 DNA sequence: TGTGCCAGCTCAGACAGGGTCCAAGAGACCCAGTACTTC. It is translated as CASSDRVQETQYF.

CDR3: CASSLAGDNGYTF. The CDR3 DNA follows: TGTGCCAGCAGTTTAGCGGGGGATAACGGCTACACCTTC. The chain employs TRBV28 and TRBJ1-2, with D perhaps TRBD1 (5 bases). Germline V gene data show CDR1 as MDHEN and CDR2 as SYDVKM. The CDR3 spans 13 residues. The V end lost 2 bases, the J end lost 8 bases, and 12 bases lay between the germline ends.

The chain has TRBV2 and TRBJ2-3, with TRBD2 matching 11 bases. CDR1 SNHLY and CDR2 FYNNEI come from the germline V gene. The CDR3 covers 14 residues. Trimming at V came to 9 bases and at J to 1 base, leaving 3 bases not matched to a gene. Here the CDR3 DNA reads TGTGCCAGTGGGGGACTAGCGGGCACAGATACGCAGTATTTT. As protein: CASGGLAGTDTQYF.

This clone has a handful of counts. The chain couples TRBV30 to TRBJ1-3; D not resolved. This CDR3 is built from 14 residues. V lost 5 bases and J lost 0, with 11 bases in between. CDR1 is GTSNPN, CDR2 SVGIG, per germline (reference sequence). The CDR3 loop reads CAWGPFNSGNTIYF. DNA for the CDR3: TGTGCCTGGGGACCGTTCAACTCTGGAAACACCATATATTTT.

This clone was observed once. The chain employs TRBV6-1 and TRBJ2-2; possible D gene TRBD1, 6 bases. The V and J ends lost 10 bases and 4 bases respectively, with 10 bases between them. The CDR3 has 12 residues. From germline, CDR1 is MNHNS and CDR2 SASEGT. The CDR3 region is CATTGTTGELFF. Here the CDR3 DNA reads TGTGCCACAACAGGGACCACCGGGGAGCTGTTTTTT.